These 20 T cell receptor beta chains were sequenced from one sample in a study of T cell changes during pregnancy in multiple sclerosis. Using immunoSEQ multiplex PCR, the repertoire was profiled, and TCRdb retains in-frame clones only, with some absent. The top ten hold roughly 2.5% of the sample, which has about 85,000 clones, approximately 91% seen once. The material sequenced was peripheral blood, taken in the first trimester of pregnancy. The receptors originated from a female donor with multiple sclerosis, enrolled in a pregnancy study.

This clone was seen more than once but under ten times. The chain carries TRBV27 and TRBJ1-2, with 10 nucleotides matching TRBD1. This CDR3 spans 12 amino acids. CDR1 is MNHEY and CDR2 is SMNVEV in the germline V gene (reference sequence). Trimming cost V 10 bases and J 5 bases; bases outside gene matches: 4. CDR3 sequence: CATRDRGYGYTF. CDR3 in DNA: TGTGCCACCCGGGACAGGGGTTATGGCTACACCTTC.

This chain connects TRBV19 to TRBJ1-1; D is ambiguous. Germline-derived CDR1 and CDR2 are LNHDA and SQIVND (reference sequence). The CDR3 spans 11 residues. V was pared by 11 bases and J by 5 bases, with 12 bases between. The CDR3, as DNA: TGTGCCGCCAAAGGGAGGACTGAAGCTTTCTTT. Its protein product is CAAKGRTEAFF.

The chain links TRBV7-2 to TRBJ2-3; D is uncertain. The CDR3 length is 12 residues. V lost 1 base and J lost 6, with 5 bases in between. CDR1 and CDR2 from the germline V gene are SGHTA and FQGNSA. The CDR3 DNA is TGTGCCAGCAGCTTAGATATCGATACGCAGTATTTT. This codes for CASSLDIDTQYF.

This chain uses TRBV4-2 with TRBJ2-3; D is perhaps TRBD2 (6 bases). The CDR3 length is 16 residues. V gave up 3 bases and J gave up 4 bases, with 17 bases separating them. The V gene's germline CDR1 is LGHNA and CDR2 YNFKEQ. The CDR3 is CASSQIHPGVSDTQYF. In DNA form, the CDR3 reads TGTGCCAGCAGCCAGATACACCCGGGGGTCTCAGATACGCAGTATTTT.

The chain combines TRBV19 with TRBJ2-7; D may be TRBD2 (6 bases). V lost 2 bases and J lost 4, with 15 bases in between. The germline gives CDR1 LNHDA, CDR2 SQIVND (reference sequence). This CDR3 has 15 amino acids. The CDR3 loop is CASSITAGSGYEQYF. In DNA form, the CDR3 reads TGTGCCAGTAGTATAACGGCGGGAAGCGGGTACGAGCAGTACTTC.

The J gene is TRBJ2-7, the V gene TRBV19, with TRBD1 matching 8 bases. Unmatched junction bases numbered 5, after V lost 2 bases and J lost 2 bases. From germline, CDR1 is LNHDA and CDR2 SQIVND (reference sequence). The CDR3 sequence is 15 residues long. DNA for the CDR3: TGTGCCAGTAGTATACTAGGACAGGGAACCTACGAGCAGTACTTC. It encodes CASSILGQGTYEQYF.

This chain joins TRBV5-8 and TRBJ2-3; D gene unclear. The CDR3 has 14 amino acids. Trimming removed 0 bases from V and 3 bases from J, with 8 bases in between. Looked up from germline, CDR1 is SGHTS and CDR2 is YDEGEE. The CDR3: CASSLGLPTDTQYF. Written as DNA, the CDR3 is TGTGCCAGCAGCTTGGGACTTCCTACAGATACGCAGTATTTT.

The chain uses TRBV18 and TRBJ2-5; D gene ambiguous. This CDR3 has 12 amino acids. The V end was cut by 3 bases, the J end by 5 bases, with 7 bases between. CDR1 KGHSH and CDR2 LQKENI come from the germline V gene. The CDR3 DNA reads TGTGCCAGCTCACCTTCCCGTGAGACCCAGTACTTC. Translation: CASSPSRETQYF.

This chain joins TRBV7-6 and TRBJ2-1, with D unresolved. Trimming took 1 base from V and 3 from J, leaving 10 bases between them. CDR3 length equals 15 residues. Germline V CDR1 and CDR2: SGHVS, FNYEAQ. CDR3 loop: CASSLVPQDYNEQFF. In DNA, the CDR3 is TGTGCCAGCAGCTTAGTTCCCCAGGACTACAATGAGCAGTTCTTC.

The table lists this clone with a count of one. This chain connects TRBV19 to TRBJ1-2, with 7 bases fitting TRBD1. This CDR3 is built from 14 residues. Germline assignment: CDR1 LNHDA and CDR2 SQIVND (reference sequence). J gave up 4 bases and V 1 base, and 3 bases lay outside the gene matches. CDR3 bases: TGTGCCAGTAGTATAGGAGACAGGGCCTATGGCTACACCTTC. Translated, it gives CASSIGDRAYGYTF.

The rearrangement joins TRBV19 to TRBJ2-7; a possible D gene is TRBD1 (6 bases). This CDR3 region has 15 residues. Germline values: CDR1 LNHDA, CDR2 SQIVND (reference sequence). Trimming shortened V by 6 bases and J by 2 bases, and 17 bases separated the two germline ends. The CDR3 nucleotides read TGTGCCAGTAGCCGGACAGTTGGCGGTGCCTACGAGCAGTACTTC. Its translation is CASSRTVGGAYEQYF.

The V gene is TRBV7-2, the J gene TRBJ2-4, with a possible D match to TRBD2 (5 bases). Trimming removed 5 bases from V and 9 bases from J, with 17 bases in between. The germline gives CDR1 SGHTA, CDR2 FQGNSA. The CDR3 has 14 residues. CDR3 protein: CASSPPTRAGIQYF. In nucleotides, the CDR3 is TGTGCCAGCAGCCCCCCGACGAGGGCGGGCATTCAGTACTTC.

The chain combines TRBV30 with TRBJ2-2; no clear D. The V and J ends lost 5 bases and 1 base respectively, with 5 bases between them. This CDR3 is built from 12 residues. Per germline, CDR1 GTSNPN and CDR2 SVGIG (reference sequence). This CDR3 reads CAWDKNTGELFF. The CDR3 DNA follows: TGTGCCTGGGACAAGAACACCGGGGAGCTGTTTTTT.

CDR3 amino acids: CASSPGLAGAPEQYF. The CDR3, as DNA: TGTGCCAGCTCACCGGGACTAGCGGGAGCACCCGAGCAGTACTTC. This chain uses TRBV18 with TRBJ2-7; 14 bases map to TRBD2. The CDR3 covers 15 residues. Trimming took 3 bases from V and 6 from J; bases not matched to a gene: 4. CDR1 is KGHSH and CDR2 is LQKENI in the germline V gene.

This clone occurred a few times. This chain joins TRBV7-2 and TRBJ2-7; D possibly corresponds to TRBD1 (7 bases). The germline V gene has CDR1 SGHTA and CDR2 FQGNSA. The length of the CDR3 is 12 residues. The ends were cut back, 5 bases at V and 5 bases at J, with 10 bases in the middle. The CDR3 loop is CASSQGGHEQYF. Here the CDR3 DNA reads TGTGCCAGCAGCCAGGGGGGCCACGAGCAGTACTTC. Combining the CDR3 with reference TRBV7-2 and TRBJ2-7 gives the whole variable domain GAGVSQSPSNKVTEKGKDVELRCDPISGHTALYWYRQSLGQGLEFLIYFQGNSAPDKSGLPSDRFSAERTGGSVSTLTIQRTQQEDSAVYLCASSQGGHEQYFGPGTRLTVT.

Only a few counts were recorded for this clone. The chain carries TRBV7-2 and TRBJ1-3; 9 bases agree with TRBD1. Germline CDR1 is SGHTA and CDR2 is FQGNSA. J gave up 4 bases and V 0 bases, and 4 bases lay outside the gene matches. This CDR3 contains 16 residues. The CDR3 region has the DNA TGTGCCAGCAGCTTAGCCGGACAGGGGACGGGAAACACCATATATTTT. This encodes CASSLAGQGTGNTIYF.

The CDR3 region is CASSQEGGLAGNQETQYF. CDR3 nucleotides: TGTGCCAGCAGCCAAGAGGGTGGACTAGCGGGGAATCAAGAGACCCAGTACTTC. This chain connects TRBV4-2 to TRBJ2-5; 12 bases map to TRBD2. The CDR3 spans 18 residues. From germline, CDR1 is LGHNA and CDR2 YNFKEQ. The junction had 7 bases not matched to a gene; V was cut back by 0 bases and J by 2 bases.

V is TRBV7-9 and J is TRBJ2-7, with 12 bases aligning to TRBD1. The ends lost 0 bases at V and 5 bases at J; junction bases unmatched: 8. Germline loops: CDR1 SEHNR, CDR2 FQNEAQ (reference sequence). This CDR3 has 17 residues. The CDR3 spells CASSLALTGQGAHEQYF. The CDR3, as DNA: TGTGCCAGCAGCTTAGCGCTAACGGGACAGGGGGCCCACGAGCAGTACTTC.

The chain is built from TRBV5-1 and TRBJ2-7; a weak D match, TRBD1 (5 bases). From germline, CDR1 is SGHRS and CDR2 YFSETQ. V was cut by 0 bases and J by 2 bases, with 12 bases left in between. The CDR3 totals 15 residues. CDR3 protein: CASSLAGSNPYEQYF. The CDR3 DNA reads TGCGCCAGCAGCTTGGCAGGGTCAAACCCCTACGAGCAGTACTTC.

This clone was recorded a few times. The chain carries TRBV4-3 and TRBJ1-1; the D is unclear. Germline assignment: CDR1 LGHNA and CDR2 YSLEER. CDR3 length equals 15 residues. V was clipped by 0 bases and J by 4 bases, with 12 bases between them. Here the CDR3 DNA reads TGCGCCAGCAGCCAAGATGTAGGGAGGACCACTGAAGCTTTCTTT. As protein: CASSQDVGRTTEAFF.